This section outlines one TCR beta chain sequence together with its context. TCRdb's table, derived via immunoSEQ multiplex PCR, lists solely in-frame clones and lacks some. The sample has 50,000 or so clones; roughly 90% are singletons. V lost 6 bases and J lost 5; bases outside the gene matches: 6. The CDR3 contains 13 residues. Germline-derived CDR1 and CDR2 are SQVTM and ANQGSEA. These data come from a study of technical replicates of blood from several donors. The receptor's source is a human donor in good health. Some clones in this sample may be carry-over from other donors' samples. Sequenced sample: PBMCs. The chain combines TRBV29-1 with TRBJ1-1; 10 bases line up with TRBD1. The CDR3 coding sequence is TGCAGCGTCGGACAGGGGGGAGGGACTGAAGCTTTCTTT. The encoded protein is CSVGQGGGTEAFF.